These 18 T cell receptor beta chains were sequenced from one sample in a study of blood T cell repertoires in COVID-19. Sequenced by immunoSEQ multiplex PCR; TCRdb stores in-frame clones only, minus some. The table has more than 150,000 clones, about 84% seen once; the top ten hold approximately 7.3%. The specimen sequenced was peripheral blood. The receptors here all came from a human donor in a cohort sampled during active COVID-19.

The chain uses TRBV4-1 and TRBJ1-1, with a tentative D call TRBD1 (6 bases). Germline V CDR1 and CDR2: MGHRA, YSYEKL. CDR3 size: 14 residues. Trimming removed 3 bases at V and 5 bases at J, with 13 bases between. CDR3 sequence (DNA): TGCGCCAGCAGCCAGCTTGGAAGGGGGACTGAAGCTTTCTTT. Translation gives CASSQLGRGTEAFF.

The CDR3 coding sequence is TGTGCCAGCAGGGAGGGGGGGGCCCCTAATGAAAAACTGTTTTTT. Amino acids: CASREGGAPNEKLFF. The V call is TRBV2, the J call TRBJ1-4, with a weak D call TRBD1 (6 bases). This CDR3 has 15 amino acids. V lost 6 bases, J lost 3 bases, and 14 bases lay in between. In germline, CDR1 is SNHLY, CDR2 FYNNEI.

This rearrangement joins TRBV29-1 to TRBJ1-5; D unclear. The germline V and J ends were trimmed by 4 bases and 1 base, with 8 bases remaining between them. Per germline, CDR1 SQVTM and CDR2 ANQGSEA. This CDR3 is 13 amino acids long. CDR3 nucleotide sequence: TGCAGCGTTGGAGACAAAAGCAATCAGCCCCAGCATTTT. Translated: CSVGDKSNQPQHF.

V and J are TRBV7-9 and TRBJ1-1; D remains unclear. V lost 5 bases to trimming and J lost 7 bases, with 11 bases between them. This CDR3 spans 12 amino acids. CDR1 SEHNR and CDR2 FQNEAQ come from the germline V gene (reference sequence). In DNA, the CDR3 is TGTGCCAGCAGCAACGACATGAATGAAGCTTTCTTT. This translates into CASSNDMNEAFF. The whole variable domain, remainder taken from reference TRBV7-9 and TRBJ1-1, is DTGVSQNPRHKITKRGQNVTFRCDPISEHNRLYWYRQTLGQGPEFLTYFQNEAQLEKSRLLSDRFSAERPKGSFSTLEIQRTEQGDSAMYLCASSNDMNEAFFGQGTRLTVV.

The J gene is TRBJ2-3, the V gene TRBV11-2, with 8 positions matching TRBD2. This CDR3 is 14 amino acids long. CDR1 SGHAT and CDR2 FQNNGV come from the germline V gene. The V segment lost 1 base and the J segment 5 bases; nucleotides outside the gene matches: 2. Written as DNA, the CDR3 is TGTGCCAGCAGCTTAGCAGCGGGGGAAGATACGCAGTATTTT. As protein: CASSLAAGEDTQYF.

The chain uses TRBV5-1 and TRBJ1-3; TRBD1 aligns across 7 bases. J lost 4 bases, V lost 7 bases, and 11 bases had no gene match. The CDR3 covers 15 residues. The germline gives CDR1 SGHRS, CDR2 YFSETQ. This CDR3 reads CASSSEGAPGNTIYF. CDR3 DNA: TGCGCCAGCTCCTCAGAGGGGGCTCCAGGAAACACCATATATTTT.

The chain joins TRBV7-9 to TRBJ2-7; 7 bases match TRBD1. CDR1 and CDR2 (germline): SEHNR, FQNEAQ (reference sequence). V shed 5 bases and J 1 base; nucleotides not matched to a gene: 8. This CDR3 is built from 15 residues. The CDR3 is CASSDQGETSYEQYF. As DNA, the CDR3 is TGTGCCAGCAGCGATCAGGGGGAAACATCCTACGAGCAGTACTTC. Looking up the rest from reference TRBV7-9 and TRBJ2-7 gives the full variable domain: DTGVSQNPRHKITKRGQNVTFRCDPISEHNRLYWYRQTLGQGPEFLTYFQNEAQLEKSRLLSDRFSAERPKGSFSTLEIQRTEQGDSAMYLCASSDQGETSYEQYFGPGTRLTVT.

The chain combines TRBV19 with TRBJ2-1; 13 positions match TRBD2. The CDR3 totals 18 residues. Per germline, CDR1 LNHDA and CDR2 SQIVND (reference sequence). V lost 1 base, J lost 6 bases, and 9 bases stayed unmatched. The CDR3 sequence is CASSIGGTSGAAFNEQFF. CDR3 coding DNA: TGTGCCAGTAGTATAGGTGGGACTAGCGGGGCCGCGTTCAATGAGCAGTTCTTC. Full variable domain (rest looked up from reference TRBV19 and TRBJ2-1): DGGITQSPKYLFRKEGQNVTLSCEQNLNHDAMYWYRQDPGQGLRLIYYSQIVNDFQKGDIAEGYSVSREKKESFPLTVTSAQKNPTAFYLCASSIGGTSGAAFNEQFFGPGTRLTVL.

CDR3 loop: CASRPRGGTEAFF. CDR3 coding DNA: TGCGCCAGCAGACCCAGGGGTGGCACTGAAGCTTTCTTT. V gene TRBV5-1 combines with J gene TRBJ1-1; D perhaps matches TRBD1 (6 bases). This CDR3 region has 13 residues. In germline, CDR1 is SGHRS, CDR2 YFSETQ. V was trimmed by 5 bases and J by 4 bases, leaving 12 bases between them.

This chain links TRBV7-9 with TRBJ1-1; D may be TRBD1 (6 bases). V lost 4 bases to trimming and J lost 1 base, with 16 bases between them. The CDR3 runs to 16 residues. From germline, CDR1 is SEHNR and CDR2 FQNEAQ (reference sequence). DNA for the CDR3: TGTGCCAGCAGCTGGGGGGGCCCCCTGGGGAACACTGAAGCTTTCTTT. Amino acids: CASSWGGPLGNTEAFF.

This chain connects TRBV19 to TRBJ2-1, with 11 bases matching TRBD2. There are 15 residues in the CDR3. V was pared by 6 bases and J by 4 bases, with 5 bases of the junction left unmatched. The germline gives CDR1 LNHDA, CDR2 SQIVND (reference sequence). Here the CDR3 reads CASSTTSGGYNEQFF. The CDR3 DNA is TGTGCCAGTAGCACCACTAGCGGGGGATACAATGAGCAGTTCTTC.

The gene calls are TRBV3-1 (or the pseudogene TRBV3-2) and TRBJ1-5, with TRBD1 identical over 9 bases. Trimming at V came to 4 bases and at J to 6 bases, leaving 7 bases not matched to a gene. The CDR3 consists of 15 residues. The germline V gene encodes CDR1 LGHDT and CDR2 YNNKEL (reference sequence). The CDR3 is CASSPETGGGQPQHF. The CDR3 bases are TGTGCCAGCAGCCCGGAAACAGGGGGCGGTCAGCCCCAGCATTTT.

The gene calls are TRBV7-8 and TRBJ1-2, with 8 bases that match TRBD1. Germline trimming cut 4 bases from V and 8 bases from J; bases unmatched to any gene: 9. The CDR3 runs 14 residues. Germline V lookup: CDR1 SGHVS, CDR2 FQNEAQ. Here the CDR3 reads CASSSTRDRNGYTF. DNA of the CDR3: TGTGCCAGCAGCTCTACCCGGGACAGGAACGGCTACACCTTC.

This chain uses TRBV5-4 with TRBJ2-1; maybe TRBD2 (6 bases). The germline CDR1 and CDR2 sequences are SGHNT and YYREEE (reference sequence). The CDR3 is 14 amino acids. Between the trimmed V and J ends, which lost 2 bases and 4 bases, there was a span of 10 bases. The CDR3 loop reads CASSLRRVYNEQFF. DNA of the CDR3: TGTGCCAGCAGCTTACGGAGGGTGTACAATGAGCAGTTCTTC.

The V call is TRBV30, the J call TRBJ1-2, with D unresolved. Trimming shortened V by 4 bases and J by 5 bases, and 14 bases separated the two germline ends. CDR1 and CDR2 (germline): GTSNPN, SVGIG (reference sequence). The length of the CDR3 is 13 residues. The CDR3 reads CAWMRTREYGYTF. DNA of the CDR3: TGTGCCTGGATGCGCACTCGGGAATATGGCTACACCTTC.

The chain employs TRBV30 and TRBJ2-7, with 7 bases aligning to TRBD1. Trimming at V came to 3 bases and at J to 6 bases, leaving 14 bases not matched to a gene. The germline gives CDR1 GTSNPN, CDR2 SVGIG (reference sequence). The CDR3 extends over 15 amino acids. CDR3 DNA sequence: TGTGCCTGGAGGACTAACAGGGGCAATAGTGGCGAGCAGTACTTC. This encodes CAWRTNRGNSGEQYF.

As DNA, the CDR3 is TGTGCCAGCAGGGCTGGAGTCCAAGAGACCCAGTACTTC. Protein: CASRAGVQETQYF. The chain is built from TRBV6-5 and TRBJ2-5; D is unresolved. This CDR3 comprises 13 residues. The ends were cut back, 6 bases at V and 1 base at J, with 9 bases in the middle. Germline V gene lookup returns CDR1 MNHEY and CDR2 SVGAGI.

This chain joins TRBV6-5 and TRBJ2-7, with a possible D match to TRBD1 (5 bases). Trimming removed 5 bases at V and 3 bases at J, with 11 bases between. Per the germline V gene, CDR1 is MNHEY and CDR2 is SVGAGI. This CDR3 has 13 amino acids. CDR3 sequence (DNA): TGTGCCAGCAGTCCCGAGACAGACTACGAGCAGTACTTC. Amino acids: CASSPETDYEQYF.